This passage covers 28 T cell receptor beta chains from one sample sequenced in a study of T cell responses to AZD1222 COVID-19 vaccine. Profiled with immunoSEQ multiplex PCR; TCRdb holds only in-frame clones, not every one. The sample contains approximately 160,000 clones, about nine tenths of which appear only once. Here the sequenced sample was peripheral blood, taken on day 0 of MenACWY control vaccination. The origin of the receptors is an adult in good health.

This CDR3 is CASTQPPRSGYTF. The CDR3 DNA sequence: TGTGCCAGTACCCAGCCCCCCCGGAGTGGCTACACCTTC. This chain connects TRBV19 to TRBJ1-2; D unresolved. Trimming took off 7 bases at V and 7 bases at J, with 16 bases between the two ends. The CDR3 length is 13 residues. From germline, CDR1 is LNHDA and CDR2 SQIVND (reference sequence).

In its sample, this clone was seen a few times. This chain's CDR3 is CASSSSGRAYNEQFF. The CDR3 nucleotides are TGCGCCAGCAGCTCTAGCGGGAGGGCCTACAATGAGCAGTTCTTC. The chain joins TRBV5-1 to TRBJ2-1; the match to TRBD2 covers 12 bases. CDR1 is SGHRS and CDR2 is YFSETQ in the germline V gene. The length of the CDR3 is 15 residues. Trimming took 3 bases from V and 2 from J; bases not matched to a gene: 0. The variable domain in full, with the rest retrieved from reference TRBV5-1 and TRBJ2-1, is KAGVTQTPRYLIKTRGQQVTLSCSPISGHRSVSWYQQTPGQGLQFLFEYFSETQRNKGNFPGRFSGRQFSNSRSEMNVSTLELGDSALYLCASSSSGRAYNEQFFGPGTRLTVL.

The rearrangement links TRBV5-1 to TRBJ1-1; 9 nucleotides align to TRBD1. There are 17 residues in the CDR3. In germline, CDR1 is SGHRS, CDR2 YFSETQ. V lost 4 bases, J lost 4 bases, and 14 bases stayed unmatched. CDR3 nucleotide sequence: TGCGCCAGCAGCAAATCCGGGACAGGGCTGGGTAGCACTGAAGCTTTCTTT. It translates to CASSKSGTGLGSTEAFF.

The chain joins TRBV18 to TRBJ1-1, with D hard to call. Germline V gene lookup returns CDR1 KGHSH and CDR2 LQKENI. This CDR3 comprises 13 residues. Trimming took 2 bases from V and 3 from J, leaving 7 bases between them. The CDR3 sequence is CASSPNRDTEAFF. CDR3 bases: TGTGCCAGCTCACCAAACCGGGACACTGAAGCTTTCTTT.

The chain links TRBV7-6 to TRBJ1-5, with D unclear. The CDR3 contains 15 residues. The V and J ends lost 4 bases and 3 bases respectively, with 13 bases between them. The germline V gene encodes CDR1 SGHVS and CDR2 FNYEAQ. The CDR3 DNA reads TGTGCCAGCAGCTCCGTGGACGGAAACAATCAGCCCCAGCATTTT. Amino acids: CASSSVDGNNQPQHF.

The chain uses TRBV3-1 (or the pseudogene TRBV3-2) and TRBJ1-2; no clear D. The V and J ends lost 1 base and 0 bases respectively, with 6 bases between them. Per germline, CDR1 LGHDT and CDR2 YNNKEL (reference sequence). The CDR3 sequence is 14 residues long. CDR3 sequence reads: CASSQAGANYGYTF. The CDR3 DNA is TGTGCCAGCAGCCAAGCCGGCGCTAACTATGGCTACACCTTC.

This chain uses TRBV18 with TRBJ2-1, with D perhaps TRBD2 (6 bases). Trimming removed 6 bases at V and 2 bases at J, with 20 bases between. Germline V gives CDR1 KGHSH, CDR2 LQKENI. The CDR3 consists of 17 residues. CDR3 nucleotide sequence: TGTGCCAGCTCCCAGGAGTCAACGGGAGTCGCCTACAATGAGCAGTTCTTC. The encoded protein is CASSQESTGVAYNEQFF.

The J gene is TRBJ2-2, the V gene TRBV6-4; TRBD1 might be the D (6 bases). This CDR3 is 15 amino acids long. V lost 6 bases and J 4 bases, leaving 15 bases between the germline ends. The germline V gene encodes CDR1 MRHNA and CDR2 SNTAGT. CDR3: CASRPNREGTGELFF. CDR3 DNA: TGTGCCAGCAGACCAAACAGGGAAGGCACCGGGGAGCTGTTTTTT.

The V gene is TRBV6-5, the J gene TRBJ1-4; 10 bases agree with TRBD1. This CDR3 is 14 amino acids long. From germline, CDR1 is MNHEY and CDR2 SVGAGI. With 8 bases clipped from V and 7 bases from J, the junction kept 7 bases outside the gene matches. The chain's CDR3 is CASRQGAGGEKLFF. The DNA for the CDR3 is TGTGCCAGCCGACAGGGGGCGGGTGGTGAAAAACTGTTTTTT.

This chain's CDR3 is CASSYGARGEKLFF. The DNA of the CDR3 is TGTGCCAGCAGTTATGGAGCGCGTGGTGAAAAACTGTTTTTT. The gene calls are TRBV6-2 or TRBV6-3 and TRBJ1-4, with D unresolved. The germline gives CDR1 MNHEY, CDR2 SVGEGT. This CDR3 is built from 14 residues. Between the trimmed V and J ends, which lost 3 bases and 7 bases, there was a span of 12 bases.

This chain connects TRBV29-1 to TRBJ1-2; the D gene is possibly TRBD1 (5 bases). The V end lost 7 bases, the J end lost 13 bases, and 10 bases lay between the germline ends. In germline, CDR1 is SQVTM, CDR2 ANQGSEA. The CDR3 is 8 residues long. Here the CDR3 reads CSDTGFTF. The CDR3 DNA follows: TGCAGCGATACAGGTTTCACCTTC.

This clone was seen a few times. The chain uses TRBV19 and TRBJ2-7; 12 bases map to TRBD1. The CDR3 is 15 residues long. The germline CDR1 and CDR2 sequences are LNHDA and SQIVND (reference sequence). J was trimmed by 5 bases and V by 6 bases; bases with no gene match: 8. The DNA of the CDR3 is TGTGCCAGTAGCATAACCGGGACAGGGGGCAACGAGCAGTACTTC. Its protein is CASSITGTGGNEQYF.

The chain couples TRBV14 to TRBJ2-5; 10 nucleotides line up with TRBD1. From germline, CDR1 is SGHDN and CDR2 FVKESK. This CDR3 is 16 amino acids long. V trimming: 4 bases; J trimming: 4 bases; junction bases outside the gene matches: 9. CDR3 bases: TGTGCCAGCAGCCGGCCCAAGACAGGGGGCTTAGAGACCCAGTACTTC. This translates into CASSRPKTGGLETQYF.

V gene TRBV7-2 combines with J gene TRBJ1-2; D unclear. The CDR3 is 13 residues long. CDR1 SGHTA and CDR2 FQGNSA come from the germline V gene. Trimming stripped 3 bases from V and 4 bases from J, with 9 bases between. CDR3 amino acids: CASSLGQTYGYTF. The CDR3 DNA reads as TGTGCCAGCAGCTTGGGCCAGACCTATGGCTACACCTTC.

This CDR3 reads CASVGDFTDTQYF. CDR3 nucleotide sequence: TGTGCCAGCGTGGGGGACTTCACAGATACGCAGTATTTT. The J gene is TRBJ2-3, the V gene TRBV28, with D perhaps TRBD2 (6 bases). Per germline, CDR1 MDHEN and CDR2 SYDVKM. The CDR3 is 13 residues long. V was clipped by 8 bases and J by 2 bases, with 11 bases between them.

The rearrangement uses TRBV12-3 or TRBV12-4 and TRBJ1-4; the match to TRBD1 covers 9 bases. With 5 bases clipped from V and 10 bases from J, the junction kept 2 bases outside the gene matches. CDR3 length: 12 amino acids. CDR3 nucleotide sequence: TGTGCCAGCAGTCCGACAGGGGGAAAACTGTTTTTT. Protein sequence: CASSPTGGKLFF.

This rearrangement joins TRBV29-1 to TRBJ1-1; TRBD1 is a possible D gene (6 bases). Germline CDR1 SQVTM, CDR2 ANQGSEA. Trimming removed 3 bases from V and 0 bases from J, with 20 bases in between. The CDR3 is 17 amino acids. The CDR3, as DNA: TGCAGCGTTGATGCGCAGGGGCTCCCCTTAATGAACACTGAAGCTTTCTTT. Translating gives CSVDAQGLPLMNTEAFF.

The chain couples TRBV4-3 to TRBJ1-2; 10 bases map to TRBD1. Germline CDR1 LGHNA, CDR2 YSLEER. J gave up 4 bases and V 3 bases, and 8 bases lay outside the gene matches. This CDR3 has 16 residues. This chain's CDR3 is CASSQIPGQGSYGYTF. The DNA for the CDR3 is TGCGCCAGCAGCCAGATTCCGGGACAGGGGAGCTATGGCTACACCTTC.

The rearrangement joins TRBV11-2 to TRBJ1-5, with D tentatively TRBD1 (5 bases). Trimming removed 3 bases at V and 5 bases at J, with 14 bases between. The CDR3 sequence is 15 residues long. In germline, CDR1 is SGHAT, CDR2 FQNNGV. Here the CDR3 reads CASSLGRDGYQPQHF. The CDR3 DNA sequence: TGTGCCAGCAGCTTGGGACGGGACGGGTATCAGCCCCAGCATTTT. The full variable domain, with the rest looked up from reference TRBV11-2 and TRBJ1-5, is EAGVAQSPRYKIIEKRQSVAFWCNPISGHATLYWYQQILGQGPKLLIQFQNNGVVDDSQLPKDRFSAERLKGVDSTLKIQPAKLEDSAVYLCASSLGRDGYQPQHFGDGTRLSIL.

The genes are TRBV6-5 and TRBJ1-1; 7 positions agree with TRBD1. The germline V gene encodes CDR1 MNHEY and CDR2 SVGAGI. The V gene end was trimmed by 4 bases and the J gene end by 4 bases; junction bases not matched to a gene: 6. The CDR3 is 14 residues long. CDR3: CASSLDRPFTEAFF. CDR3 nucleotides: TGTGCCAGCAGTTTGGACAGGCCGTTCACTGAAGCTTTCTTT.

The chain employs TRBV19 and TRBJ2-1, with 10 bases aligning to TRBD2. V lost 9 bases to trimming and J lost 0 bases; unmatched junction nucleotides: 8. The germline CDR1 and CDR2 sequences are LNHDA and SQIVND (reference sequence). This CDR3 comprises 16 residues. CDR3 bases: TGTGCCAGCCAACCGGGACTAGCGAGCTCCTACAATGAGCAGTTCTTC. Amino acid sequence: CASQPGLASSYNEQFF.

The V call is TRBV7-3, the J call TRBJ2-1; possibly TRBD2 for D (6 bases). The CDR3 sequence is 16 residues long. Trimming took off 5 bases at V and 7 bases at J, with 21 bases between the two ends. The germline V gene has CDR1 SGHTA and CDR2 FQGTGA. The CDR3 region is CASSPLIGHRGNEQFF. The CDR3 coding sequence is TGTGCCAGCAGCCCCTTGATTGGCCACCGGGGGAATGAGCAGTTCTTC.

V is TRBV15 and J is TRBJ2-7; D gene uncertain. The V end was cut by 0 bases, the J end by 2 bases, with 11 bases between. The CDR3 extends over 15 amino acids. Germline lookup yields CDR1 LNHNV and CDR2 YYDKDF (reference sequence). CDR3 residues: CATSRDRGRTYEQYF. The CDR3, as DNA: TGTGCCACCAGCAGAGATCGCGGACGAACCTACGAGCAGTACTTC.

This clone was found once. The chain joins TRBV10-3 to TRBJ1-4; D gene ambiguous. The CDR3 length is 14 residues. Per the germline V gene, CDR1 is ENHRY and CDR2 is SYGVKD. V dropped 1 base and J dropped 6 bases, with 9 bases sitting between them. In DNA form, the CDR3 reads TGTGCCATCAGTGAGTGGGCCTGGGATGAAAAACTGTTTTTT. It is translated as CAISEWAWDEKLFF.

The V and J genes are TRBV6-2 or TRBV6-3 and TRBJ1-6, with TRBD1 matching 8 bases. Germline V gene sequence: CDR1 MNHEY, CDR2 SVGEGT. Germline trimming cut 0 bases from V and 4 bases from J; bases unmatched to any gene: 17. CDR3 length: 21 amino acids. This CDR3 reads CASSYSMTGQGEYGYNSPLHF. In nucleotides, the CDR3 is TGTGCCAGCAGTTACTCGATGACCGGACAGGGCGAATATGGGTATAATTCACCCCTCCACTTT.

The rearrangement uses TRBV27 and TRBJ2-2, with D perhaps matching TRBD1 or TRBD2 (6 bases each). The CDR3 is 12 amino acids. The V end was cut by 5 bases, the J end by 7 bases, with 8 bases between. Germline V CDR1 and CDR2: MNHEY, SMNVEV (reference sequence). The CDR3 DNA is TGTGCCAGCAGTGAGGGGGGCGGGGAGCTGTTTTTT. It codes for CASSEGGGELFF.

The rearrangement joins TRBV30 to TRBJ1-5; 7 positions match TRBD1. Per germline, CDR1 GTSNPN and CDR2 SVGIG (reference sequence). CDR3 length equals 15 residues. The V and J ends lost 3 bases and 9 bases, in that order; junction bases with no gene match: 14. The CDR3 sequence is CAWSSGGATSSPQHF. The CDR3 nucleotides read TGTGCCTGGAGCTCAGGGGGTGCGACCTCCTCGCCCCAGCATTTT.

This sequence joins TRBV11-2 and TRBJ2-1; D is tentatively TRBD1 or TRBD2 (5 bases each). V dropped 5 bases and J dropped 5 bases, with 13 bases sitting between them. CDR1 and CDR2 from the germline V gene are SGHAT and FQNNGV. The CDR3 length is 14 residues. CDR3 sequence: CASSLGRADNEQFF. The CDR3 region has the DNA TGTGCCAGCAGCCTGGGGCGGGCAGACAATGAGCAGTTCTTC.